This T cell receptor (beta chain) was captured by sequencing in a study of blood T cell repertoires in COVID-19. Study information: In each case, the material was cDNA or gDNA derived from T cells, B-cell-depleted T cells, or PBMCs.

Methods used by the authors: Counts of nucleated cells, estimated from reference gene primer amplification, were obtained. Profiling relied on immunoSEQ multiplex PCR, and the TCRdb table lists in-frame clones only, not all of them. V and J calls plus clone size are reproduced from that table; the DNA served to infer D and trimming. The sample includes more than 200,000 clones, more than 65% of them seen just once. This CDR3 region has 14 residues. Germline assignment: CDR1 KGHSH and CDR2 LQKENI. V was pared by 6 bases and J by 3 bases, with 14 bases between. The specimen sequenced was peripheral blood. The V call is TRBV18, the J call TRBJ1-2; D ambiguous. The receptor's source is a woman aged 80 or older with acute or convalescent COVID-19. This CDR3 reads CASSLSGVDYGYTF. The CDR3 bases are TGTGCCAGCTCGCTTAGCGGGGTGGACTATGGCTACACCTTC.